One TCR beta chain is described in this entry. The antigen is unknown. This sample is drawn from a study of T-cell reconstitution after alpha-beta-depleted transplantation in children. A TCRbeta library incorporating unique molecular identifiers was prepared. Via MiXCR, TCRdb re-called the PCR reads, giving one row per CDR3 protein. The sample records 250,000 or so distinct CDR3 sequences, less than 9% being singletons. Findings and limits, study-wide: Two months or so post-transplant, alpha-beta T cells reportedly derived from several hundred expanded graft clones. The study traced high day-60 TCRbeta diversity in some patients to surviving recipient T cells and thymic progenitors. After one year, T-cell counts and TCRbeta diversity mostly came from new T cells.

CDR1 KGHSH and CDR2 LQKENI come from the germline V gene. The CDR3 sequence is 15 residues long. After removal of 4 bases from V and 4 bases from J, the junction contained 8 bases not matched to a gene. The chain combines TRBV18 with TRBJ2-5; TRBD2 aligns across 8 bases. The TCR sequence derives from a male patient under 18 who had a stem cell transplant for acute lymphoblastic leukemia, so the T cells may come from the graft donor. Here the sequenced sample was PBMCs, mostly from graft donor cells, taken 180 days after TCRalphabeta/CD19-depleted stem cell transplant. For the CDR3, the DNA is TGTGCCAGCTCACTTAGCGGGATCGGGAGAGAGACCCAGTACTTC. Protein: CASSLSGIGRETQYF.